The 29 T cell receptor beta chains listed next were all sequenced from one sample in a study of blood T cell repertoires in COVID-19. Clones were read by immunoSEQ multiplex PCR, and TCRdb kept only the in-frame ones, dropping some. The data contain approximately 150,000 clones, approximately 86% of them singletons. The sequencing sample was made of peripheral blood. The receptors were gathered from a woman in her forties or fifties with acute or convalescent COVID-19.

CDR3: CATSDLKAGWNEQFF. In DNA, the CDR3 is TGTGCCACCAGTGATTTAAAGGCGGGGTGGAATGAGCAGTTCTTC. V gene TRBV24-1 combines with J gene TRBJ2-1; D might be TRBD2 (6 bases). With 1 base removed from V and 7 bases from J, the gap between germline ends came to 13 bases. Germline assignment: CDR1 KGHDR and CDR2 SFDVKD. This CDR3 is built from 15 residues.

Note on this clone: This same CDR3 is encoded by further DNA sequences in the sample. The chain combines TRBV19 with TRBJ1-1, with a weak D call TRBD1 (6 bases). The length of the CDR3 is 13 residues. Germline V lookup: CDR1 LNHDA, CDR2 SQIVND (reference sequence). The V end lost 3 bases, the J end lost 5 bases, and 10 bases lay between the germline ends. The CDR3 nucleotides are TGTGCCAGTAGTATGGGGAGGGGGACTGAAGCTTTCTTT. It encodes CASSMGRGTEAFF.

The J gene is TRBJ1-1, the V gene TRBV6-5, with 7 bases aligning to TRBD1. Trimming at V came to 6 bases and at J to 2 bases, leaving 9 bases not matched to a gene. CDR3 size: 15 residues. CDR1 MNHEY and CDR2 SVGAGI come from the germline V gene. The CDR3 DNA reads as TGTGCCAGCAGCCCCGATCCAGGGGGAAACACTGAAGCTTTCTTT. Its protein is CASSPDPGGNTEAFF.

The chain has TRBV12-5 and TRBJ1-1; 8 bases match TRBD1. The CDR3 is 17 amino acids. From germline, CDR1 is LGHNT and CDR2 FRNRAP. V was clipped by 5 bases and J by 0 bases; unmatched bases: 11. The CDR3 bases are TGTGCTAGTGGTCAGGAGCAGGGGGCACCACTGAACACTGAAGCTTTCTTT. It yields the protein CASGQEQGAPLNTEAFF.

CDR3 nucleotide sequence: TGTGCCAGCAGTGACCGACTAGTTAATGAGCAGTTCTTC. The encoded protein is CASSDRLVNEQFF. The rearrangement joins TRBV25-1 to TRBJ2-1; a weak D match, TRBD2 (6 bases). Trimming stripped 3 bases from V and 7 bases from J, with 10 bases between. The CDR3 totals 13 residues. CDR1 and CDR2 from the germline V gene are MGHDK and SYGVNS.

V usage is TRBV6-1 and J usage is TRBJ1-4; 8 positions match TRBD1. The J segment lost 5 bases and the V segment lost 4 bases, leaving 9 bases of the junction unmatched. The CDR3 has 16 residues. The germline V gene encodes CDR1 MNHNS and CDR2 SASEGT. The CDR3 spells CASSGWLRQGNEKLFF. The CDR3 nucleotides are TGTGCCAGCAGTGGGTGGTTACGACAGGGGAATGAAAAACTGTTTTTT.

The genes are TRBV4-2 and TRBJ1-4; weak D call: TRBD1 (5 bases). V gave up 8 bases and J gave up 1 base, with 5 bases separating them. Germline values: CDR1 LGHNA, CDR2 YNFKEQ. The length of the CDR3 is 12 residues. The DNA for the CDR3 is TGTGCCAGCCAGGGAACTAATGAAAAACTGTTTTTT. It codes for CASQGTNEKLFF.

DNA of the CDR3: TGTGCCAGTAGTAGTACAGCGGCTAACTATGGCTACACCTTC. It translates to CASSSTAANYGYTF. J is TRBJ1-2 and V is TRBV19; unclear D gene. Per the germline V gene, CDR1 is LNHDA and CDR2 is SQIVND (reference sequence). The CDR3 runs to 14 residues. Trimming left V 4 bases short and J 0 bases short, with 9 bases between.

The chain carries TRBV19 and TRBJ1-5, with 7 positions matching TRBD1. V shed 4 bases and J 7 bases; nucleotides not matched to a gene: 13. The CDR3 has 16 amino acids. CDR1 LNHDA and CDR2 SQIVND come from the germline V gene (reference sequence). The DNA of the CDR3 is TGTGCCAGTAGTAGAGTGGCAGGGGGTCCGGCACAGCCCCAGCATTTT. This encodes CASSRVAGGPAQPQHF.

The V call is TRBV12-5, the J call TRBJ1-1; the D is unclear. Germline CDR1 reads LGHNT; CDR2 reads FRNRAP. V was clipped by 1 base and J by 5 bases, with 11 bases between them. The CDR3 has 14 residues. CDR3 residues: CASGLGQGATEAFF. DNA for the CDR3: TGTGCTAGTGGTTTGGGACAAGGCGCTACTGAAGCTTTCTTT.

V and J are TRBV18 and TRBJ1-4; 7 bases fit TRBD1. In germline, CDR1 is KGHSH, CDR2 LQKENI. This CDR3 comprises 15 residues. V lost 2 bases to trimming and J lost 7 bases; unmatched junction nucleotides: 7. CDR3 nucleotides: TGTGCCAGCTCACCAGGGACAGCCTTTGGTGAAAAACTGTTTTTT. Its protein product is CASSPGTAFGEKLFF.

The chain joins TRBV28 to TRBJ1-3, with a tentative D call TRBD1 (5 bases). The germline gives CDR1 MDHEN, CDR2 SYDVKM. V lost 2 bases, J lost 3 bases, and 11 bases lay in between. The CDR3 totals 15 residues. The CDR3, as DNA: TGTGCCAGCAGTTTACGGGGAGGGGATGGAAACACCATATATTTT. It yields the protein CASSLRGGDGNTIYF.

This chain connects TRBV6-5 to TRBJ1-2, with a weak D call TRBD1 (5 bases). This CDR3 has 13 residues. With 10 bases removed from V and 4 bases from J, the gap between germline ends came to 16 bases. Germline-derived CDR1 and CDR2 are MNHEY and SVGAGI. CDR3 protein: CATTQAMSYGYTF. The DNA for the CDR3 is TGTGCCACCACACAGGCAATGTCCTATGGCTACACCTTC.

The chain carries TRBV5-1 and TRBJ1-1, with 7 bases identical to TRBD1. Trimming at V came to 0 bases and at J to 3 bases, leaving 2 bases not matched to a gene. Germline-derived CDR1 and CDR2 are SGHRS and YFSETQ. This CDR3 contains 14 residues. DNA of the CDR3: TGCGCCAGCAGCTTGGTCACAGGGGACACTGAAGCTTTCTTT. Amino acids: CASSLVTGDTEAFF.

The chain combines TRBV2 with TRBJ2-1; 12 bases agree with TRBD2. V shed 4 bases, J shed 5 bases, and the junction held 3 bases outside the gene matches. In germline, CDR1 is SNHLY, CDR2 FYNNEI. This CDR3 contains 15 residues. The CDR3 region is CASSGPSGGDNEQFF. CDR3 bases: TGTGCCAGCAGTGGACCTAGCGGGGGGGACAATGAGCAGTTCTTC. Full variable domain (remainder filled in from reference TRBV2 and TRBJ2-1): EPEVTQTPSHQVTQMGQEVILRCVPISNHLYFYWYRQILGQKVEFLVSFYNNEISEKSEIFDDQFSVERPDGSNFTLKIRSTKLEDSAMYFCASSGPSGGDNEQFFGPGTRLTVL.

As regards this clone: At one end the junction does not follow the germline gene, possibly because of a read error. This chain links TRBV30 with TRBJ1-6; D is unresolved. There are 15 residues in the CDR3. Germline V lookup: CDR1 GTSNPN, CDR2 SVGIG (reference sequence). CDR3 nucleotide sequence: TGTGCCTGGAGTATCGGGGAGGCCTACAATTCACCCCTCCACTTT. This codes for CAWSIGEAYNSPLHF.

Here the CDR3 reads CSAADRGFAEAFF. The CDR3 DNA reads as TGCAGCGCAGCGGACAGGGGGTTTGCTGAAGCTTTCTTT. The J gene is TRBJ1-1, the V gene TRBV29-1; 10 bases agree with TRBD1. The CDR3 length is 13 residues. With V trimmed by 7 bases and J by 6 bases, 8 bases remained unmatched. The germline gives CDR1 SQVTM, CDR2 ANQGSEA.

This chain uses TRBV2 with TRBJ1-4, with D unclear. V gave up 7 bases and J gave up 3 bases, with 15 bases separating them. The CDR3 totals 15 residues. From germline, CDR1 is SNHLY and CDR2 FYNNEI. CDR3 sequence: CASTRTAAANEKLFF. Here the CDR3 DNA reads TGTGCCAGCACACGAACAGCAGCAGCTAATGAAAAACTGTTTTTT.

This clone was seen a single time. The V and J genes are TRBV14 and TRBJ2-2, with no clear D. The CDR3 runs to 14 residues. Germline CDR1 is SGHDN and CDR2 is FVKESK. Trimming left V 6 bases short and J 5 bases short, with 13 bases between. The CDR3 protein is CASSLNIATGELFF. In DNA form, the CDR3 reads TGTGCCAGCAGTCTAAATATAGCAACCGGGGAGCTGTTTTTT.

Only a few counts were recorded for this clone. This sequence joins TRBV19 and TRBJ2-1, with TRBD2 matching 7 bases. Losses at the gene ends were 11 bases for V and 3 bases for J; bases not matched to a gene: 1. This CDR3 contains 11 residues. Per the germline V gene, CDR1 is LNHDA and CDR2 is SQIVND (reference sequence). The chain's CDR3 is CAVAGYNEQFF. The CDR3, as DNA: TGTGCCGTAGCGGGCTACAATGAGCAGTTCTTC.

V is TRBV6-5 and J is TRBJ1-2, with 8 nucleotides matching TRBD1. The germline V gene encodes CDR1 MNHEY and CDR2 SVGAGI. Germline trimming cut 2 bases from V and 2 bases from J; bases unmatched to any gene: 4. The CDR3 has 15 residues. The chain's CDR3 is CASSYQGAVNYGYTF. The DNA for the CDR3 is TGTGCCAGCAGTTACCAGGGGGCGGTGAACTATGGCTACACCTTC.

This rearrangement joins TRBV28 to TRBJ1-2; 12 bases agree with TRBD1. Trimming took 5 bases from V and 3 from J; bases not matched to a gene: 10. The CDR3 totals 17 residues. From germline, CDR1 is MDHEN and CDR2 SYDVKM. CDR3 protein: CASSETPGTGGDYGYTF. The CDR3 DNA reads TGTGCCAGCAGTGAAACCCCCGGGACAGGGGGCGACTATGGCTACACCTTC.

This clone was counted only a few times. The chain couples TRBV7-3 to TRBJ1-2, with D maybe TRBD1 (5 bases). The CDR3 runs 14 residues. Germline CDR1 reads SGHTA; CDR2 reads FQGTGA. V lost 5 bases and J lost 8, with 18 bases in between. Written as DNA, the CDR3 is TGTGCCAGCAGCCCTCCCGGACACTCCGGGGGCTACACCTTC. This encodes CASSPPGHSGGYTF.

The J gene is TRBJ2-3, the V gene TRBV7-3; D might be TRBD1 (6 bases). There are 14 residues in the CDR3. Trimming removed 3 bases from V and 2 bases from J, with 9 bases in between. Germline CDR1 and CDR2: SGHTA and FQGTGA. Written as DNA, the CDR3 is TGTGCCAGCAGCTTGGACAGTCTCACAGATACGCAGTATTTT. Amino acid sequence: CASSLDSLTDTQYF.

This sequence joins TRBV18 and TRBJ2-1; the D gene is possibly TRBD2 (5 bases). V was trimmed by 3 bases and J by 0 bases, leaving 9 bases between them. This CDR3 region has 15 residues. Germline V gene sequence: CDR1 KGHSH, CDR2 LQKENI. The DNA for the CDR3 is TGTGCCAGCTCACCGACGGGGAGCTCCTACAATGAGCAGTTCTTC. It codes for CASSPTGSSYNEQFF.

This clone was recorded only once. The rearrangement joins TRBV15 to TRBJ2-6; D is ambiguous. The CDR3 contains 16 residues. Germline CDR1 and CDR2: LNHNV and YYDKDF (reference sequence). V was trimmed by 3 bases and J by 0 bases, leaving 9 bases between them. CDR3 bases: TGTGCCACCAGCAGCAGCGCGGTCTCTGGGGCCAACGTCCTGACTTTC. Translation: CATSSSAVSGANVLTF.

The chain has TRBV12-3 or TRBV12-4 and TRBJ1-5; D uncertain. This CDR3 has 13 amino acids. V was shortened by 2 bases and J by 4 bases, with 6 bases between the two germline ends. Here the CDR3 reads CASSLLRNQPQHF. CDR3 DNA sequence: TGTGCCAGCAGTTTATTACGGAATCAGCCCCAGCATTTT.

The rearrangement uses TRBV4-1 and TRBJ1-5; 9 bases are shared with TRBD1. The CDR3 length is 16 residues. J gave up 7 bases and V 3 bases, and 10 bases lay outside the gene matches. Germline-derived CDR1 and CDR2 are MGHRA and YSYEKL. CDR3 loop: CASSHPDRGVNQPQHF. The CDR3 nucleotides read TGCGCCAGCAGCCATCCCGACAGGGGGGTTAACCAGCCCCAGCATTTT.

Only one count was recorded for this clone. As DNA, the CDR3 is TGTGCCAGCAGAATGACAGGGTCGGCGGCTAATGAAAAACTGTTTTTT. This gives the protein CASRMTGSAANEKLFF. The chain uses TRBV7-6 and TRBJ1-4, with 7 bases that match TRBD1. Germline V lookup: CDR1 SGHVS, CDR2 FNYEAQ. This CDR3 is 16 amino acids long. V dropped 6 bases and J dropped 3; count of bases not matched to a gene: 10.